The 5 T cell receptor beta chains given below trace back to one sample, sequenced in a study of blood T cell repertoires in COVID-19. Using immunoSEQ multiplex PCR, the repertoire was profiled, and TCRdb retains in-frame clones only, with some absent. The repertoire consists of 230,000 or so clones, with 89% occurring once and the leading ten covering 3.5% to 5%. The sample consisted of peripheral blood. The receptors come from a woman between 40 and 55 years old who had recovered from COVID-19.

This chain joins TRBV19 and TRBJ1-4, with D perhaps TRBD1 (5 bases). The CDR3 is 15 amino acids. Germline V lookup: CDR1 LNHDA, CDR2 SQIVND (reference sequence). The V end lost 5 bases, the J end lost 2 bases, and 12 bases lay between the germline ends. The CDR3 DNA is TGTGCCAGTAGTCCCTCCGGGACTACTAATGAAAAACTGTTTTTT. It translates to CASSPSGTTNEKLFF.

The chain uses TRBV7-9 and TRBJ1-1; TRBD1 matches 8 bases. Germline CDR1 and CDR2: SEHNR and FQNEAQ (reference sequence). The CDR3 is 15 amino acids. Unmatched junction bases numbered 8, after V lost 4 bases and J lost 4 bases. Written as DNA, the CDR3 is TGTGCCAGCAGCTCGGAAAGGACAGGGAGCACTGAAGCTTTCTTT. Its translation: CASSSERTGSTEAFF.

The J gene is TRBJ2-5, the V gene TRBV24-1, with a tentative D call TRBD1 (6 bases). The length of the CDR3 is 16 residues. With 5 bases removed from V and 4 bases from J, the gap between germline ends came to 19 bases. Per the germline V gene, CDR1 is KGHDR and CDR2 is SFDVKD. The CDR3 DNA reads TGTGCCACCAGTGCCAGTCTAGGGGGAGCGGTAGAGACCCAGTACTTC. This sequence encodes CATSASLGGAVETQYF.

This chain links TRBV12-5 with TRBJ1-5; D gene uncertain. Germline V gene sequence: CDR1 LGHNT, CDR2 FRNRAP. V was shortened by 7 bases and J by 6 bases, with 13 bases between the two germline ends. This CDR3 comprises 13 residues. This chain's CDR3 is CASASGFGQPQHF. For the CDR3, the DNA is TGTGCTAGTGCGTCGGGATTCGGTCAGCCCCAGCATTTT. Full variable domain (remainder filled in from reference TRBV12-5 and TRBJ1-5): DARVTQTPRHKVTEMGQEVTMRCQPILGHNTVFWYRQTMMQGLELLAYFRNRAPLDDSGMPKDRFSAEMPDATLATLKIQPSEPRDSAVYFCASASGFGQPQHFGDGTRLSIL.

This clone was seen only once. The chain is built from TRBV2 and TRBJ2-3, with TRBD1 matching 8 bases. CDR1 is SNHLY, CDR2 FYNNEI, per germline. The CDR3 is 14 amino acids. V shed 8 bases, J shed 4 bases, and the junction held 8 bases outside the gene matches. CDR3 sequence: CASGDRRSADTQYF. The CDR3 DNA sequence: TGTGCCAGCGGGGACAGGAGGAGTGCAGATACGCAGTATTTT. Variable domain in full (rest from reference TRBV2 and TRBJ2-3): EPEVTQTPSHQVTQMGQEVILRCVPISNHLYFYWYRQILGQKVEFLVSFYNNEISEKSEIFDDQFSVERPDGSNFTLKIRSTKLEDSAMYFCASGDRRSADTQYFGPGTRLTVL.